The 13 T cell receptor beta chains reported below all come from one sample, sequenced in a study of blood T cells in healthy people across ages. Alongside a J-beta primer mix, a sample-barcoded 5' primer served in a second PCR lasting roughly 7 to 11 cycles. TCRdb called the 5' RACE reads again in MiXCR, with one record for every CDR3 protein. This table has 750,000 or so distinct CDR3 sequences, about 25% appearing once. This sample was shared with a second study, whose subject was T cells of mothers and their children.

The sequenced sample was blood. The receptor source for this set is a boy younger than 18 in good health.

The chain is built from TRBV18 and TRBJ2-5; 7 bases fit TRBD2. This CDR3 contains 15 residues. The germline CDR1 and CDR2 sequences are KGHSH and LQKENI. Trimming removed 2 bases from V and 4 bases from J; junction bases left unmatched: 7. The CDR3 sequence is CASSPKQGGRETQYF. Here the CDR3 DNA reads TGTGCCAGCTCACCAAAGCAGGGAGGGAGAGAGACCCAGTACTTC.

This clonotype showed up just a few times. The chain uses TRBV29-1 and TRBJ2-4; possible D gene TRBD1, 6 bases. In germline, CDR1 is SQVTM, CDR2 ANQGSEA. V was pared by 6 bases and J by 6 bases, with 15 bases between. The CDR3 has 13 amino acids. Written as DNA, the CDR3 is TGCAGCGTATATCGGACAGACGTAAACATTCAGTACTTC. This translates into CSVYRTDVNIQYF.

This clonotype appeared many times. V usage is TRBV7-3 and J usage is TRBJ2-1; 13 nucleotides line up with TRBD2. In germline, CDR1 is SGHTA, CDR2 FQGTGA. The CDR3 has 15 residues. Losses at the gene ends were 5 bases for V and 7 bases for J; bases not matched to a gene: 5. For the CDR3, the DNA is TGTGCCAGCAGCCCGGGGACTAGCGGGACTAATGAGCAGTTCTTC. Protein sequence: CASSPGTSGTNEQFF.

This chain joins TRBV29-1 and TRBJ2-1; D not certain. There are 14 residues in the CDR3. V was pared by 5 bases and J by 6 bases, with 17 bases between. Germline V gene data show CDR1 as SQVTM and CDR2 as ANQGSEA. CDR3 in DNA: TGCAGCGTTAGGCCCCGGGCGAGTACCAATGAGCAGTTCTTC. Its protein product is CSVRPRASTNEQFF.

This clonotype was picked up a small number of times. This chain uses TRBV6-5 with TRBJ1-4, with D hard to call. Trimming stripped 6 bases from V and 8 bases from J, with 19 bases between. Germline lookup yields CDR1 MNHEY and CDR2 SVGAGI. This CDR3 has 15 amino acids. Here the CDR3 reads CASSQLGGSWEKLFF. The CDR3 nucleotides read TGTGCCAGCAGCCAACTCGGAGGTTCGTGGGAAAAACTGTTTTTT.

The chain's CDR3 is CASSNNRVGYEQYF. CDR3 nucleotide sequence: TGTGCCAGCAGCAACAACAGGGTTGGCTACGAGCAGTACTTC. The V gene is TRBV7-8, the J gene TRBJ2-7, with D perhaps TRBD1 (6 bases). The CDR3 totals 14 residues. Between the trimmed V and J ends, which lost 5 bases and 3 bases, there was a span of 14 bases. The germline V gene has CDR1 SGHVS and CDR2 FQNEAQ.

In its sample, this clonotype was seen once. The chain links TRBV7-3 to TRBJ2-3; 9 bases match TRBD2. With 0 bases clipped from V and 4 bases from J, the junction kept 2 bases outside the gene matches. Germline V gene lookup returns CDR1 SGHTA and CDR2 FQGTGA. The CDR3 runs to 15 residues. CDR3 DNA: TGTGCCAGCAGCTTAACCGGGACTAGCTCAGATACGCAGTATTTT. Residues: CASSLTGTSSDTQYF.

The rearrangement uses TRBV28 and TRBJ1-4; 8 bases line up with TRBD1. The CDR3 spans 13 residues. V dropped 5 bases and J dropped 11; count of bases not matched to a gene: 7. Germline-derived CDR1 and CDR2 are MDHEN and SYDVKM. CDR3 sequence (DNA): TGTGCCAGCAGTCCCGGACAGGGCGTTAAACTGTTTTTT. This translates into CASSPGQGVKLFF.

This chain joins TRBV7-2 and TRBJ2-1; 9 positions agree with TRBD1. The ends lost 1 base at V and 8 bases at J; junction bases unmatched: 6. CDR3 length equals 15 residues. Germline V gene lookup returns CDR1 SGHTA and CDR2 FQGNSA. CDR3 sequence (DNA): TGTGCCAGCAGCTTAGAGGGACAGGGAGTGGATGAGCAGTTCTTC. Translated: CASSLEGQGVDEQFF.

This clonotype appeared many times. The chain carries TRBV19 and TRBJ1-2; 10 bases agree with TRBD1. The CDR3 loop spans 14 amino acids. Trimming removed 11 bases from V and 5 bases from J; junction bases left unmatched: 11. CDR1 is LNHDA, CDR2 SQIVND, per germline (reference sequence). The CDR3 sequence: CACWTGGDIYGYTF. The CDR3 bases are TGTGCCTGCTGGACAGGGGGTGATATTTATGGCTACACCTTC.

This clonotype has only a few counts. J is TRBJ2-5 and V is TRBV7-3; the D gene could be TRBD1 or TRBD2 (6 bases each). TRBJ2-1 explains the end of the DNA better; the J call may be wrong. The CDR3 length is 15 residues. Germline values: CDR1 SGHTA, CDR2 FQGTGA. The CDR3 reads CASSPFAGTNNEQFF. The CDR3 region has the DNA TGTGCCAGCAGCCCCTTCGCGGGGACAAATAATGAGCAGTTCTTC.

This clonotype was seen a few times. The chain employs TRBV7-2 and TRBJ1-2; 8 positions match TRBD1. Germline V gene sequence: CDR1 SGHTA, CDR2 FQGNSA. After removal of 2 bases from V and 5 bases from J, the junction contained 13 bases not matched to a gene. The CDR3 totals 17 residues. The CDR3 spells CASSLISRDRIWYGYTF. CDR3 DNA sequence: TGTGCCAGCAGCTTAATTTCCCGGGACAGGATCTGGTATGGCTACACCTTC. Combining the CDR3 with reference TRBV7-2 and TRBJ1-2 gives the whole variable domain GAGVSQSPSNKVTEKGKDVELRCDPISGHTALYWYRQSLGQGLEFLIYFQGNSAPDKSGLPSDRFSAERTGGSVSTLTIQRTQQEDSAVYLCASSLISRDRIWYGYTFGSGTRLTVV.

The gene calls are TRBV28 and TRBJ1-5; D is uncertain. Germline CDR1 is MDHEN and CDR2 is SYDVKM. The V end was cut by 2 bases, the J end by 0 bases, with 8 bases between. The CDR3 runs to 15 residues. In DNA, the CDR3 is TGTGCCAGCAGTTTAGGGGAGTTTAGCAATCAGCCCCAGCATTTT. It specifies CASSLGEFSNQPQHF. Full variable domain (remainder filled in from reference TRBV28 and TRBJ1-5): DVKVTQSSRYLVKRTGEKVFLECVQDMDHENMFWYRQDPGLGLRLIYFSYDVKMKEKGDIPEGYSVSREKKERFSLILESASTNQTSMYLCASSLGEFSNQPQHFGDGTRLSIL.